These T cell receptor beta chains were read from a single sample in a study of cytomegalovirus exposure and HLA in healthy donors. TCRdb keeps only in-frame clones here, not all; method: immunoSEQ multiplex PCR. The table includes roughly 220,000 clones, 80% to 90% detected once. Sequencing was done on a sample of PBMCs. All receptors derive from a man under 40 in good health and CMV-seronegative. The CDR3 runs from the conserved cysteine through the conserved F or W. Each record gives: clone size, D gene, V gene, J gene, CDR3 DNA, CDR3 protein. D genes are given only for firm matches. Clone size, where shown, is once, few, many, or a class for clones that have expanded.

NA	TRBD2	TRBV7-9	TRBJ2-7	TGTGCCAGCAGCTCTCCACTAGCGGCCAACTACGAGCAGTACTTC	CASSSPLAANYEQYF
NA	TRBD1	TRBV4-3	TRBJ1-2	TGCGCCAGCAGCCGTGGACAGGTTGACTATGGCTACACCTTC	CASSRGQVDYGYTF
NA	NA	TRBV4-1	TRBJ2-6	TGCGCCAGCAGCCACGGGTTAGGGGCCAACGTCCTGACTTTC	CASSHGLGANVLTF
NA	TRBD1	TRBV6-5	TRBJ1-2	TGTGCCAGCAGTTCCAGGGACAGAGCCTTCTATGGCTACACCTTC	CASSSRDRAFYGYTF
NA	TRBD1	TRBV28	TRBJ1-2	TGTGCCAGCAGTTCTGGGACAGGTGATTATGGCTACACCTTC	CASSSGTGDYGYTF
NA	TRBD1	TRBV27	TRBJ1-6	TGTGCCAGCAGTTTGTTCAAGACAGGGGGCTATAATTCACCCCTCCACTTT	CASSLFKTGGYNSPLHF
once	TRBD1	TRBV7-6	TRBJ1-4	TGTGCCAGCAGCCCGGGACAGGGAAAAACTAATGAAAAACTGTTTTTT	CASSPGQGKTNEKLFF
once	NA	TRBV29-1	TRBJ2-7	TGCAGCGTTCGGAGCTCCTACGAGCAGTACTTC	CSVRSSYEQYF
NA	TRBD1	TRBV28	TRBJ2-4	TGTGCCACCCTAGGGATAGGACAGGGAAACATTCAGTACTTC	CATLGIGQGNIQYF
NA	NA	TRBV18	TRBJ1-5	TGTGCCAGCTCAACTCTCGAAGGAGGCAATCAGCCCCAGCATTTT	CASSTLEGGNQPQHF
NA	NA	TRBV29-1	TRBJ1-1	TGCAGCGTTGCTCCGGGTAGACGGGGCACTGAAGCTTTCTTT	CSVAPGRRGTEAFF
few	TRBD1	TRBV5-1	TRBJ2-2	TGCGCCAGCAGCAGAGTGACAGGGGCCGGGGAGCTGTTTTTT	CASSRVTGAGELFF
NA	NA	TRBV10-3	TRBJ1-1	TGTGCCATCAGTGAGAGGGAGACAGGAGAAGCTTTCTTT	CAISERETGEAFF
NA	NA	TRBV7-2	TRBJ2-3	TGTGCCAGCAGCTTTGGGGGGTCTAGCACAGATACGCAGTATTTT	CASSFGGSSTDTQYF
NA	TRBD1	TRBV28	TRBJ2-4	TGTGCCAGCAGTTTTATCCGGGACAGGGGTCCTATTCAGTACTTC	CASSFIRDRGPIQYF
NA	NA	TRBV13	TRBJ2-5	TGTGCCAGCAGCTCCCGGGACGGGGGAGAGACCCAGTACTTC	CASSSRDGGETQYF
NA	NA	TRBV28	TRBJ1-5	TGTGCCAGCAGCCTGCATGGGGAGAGGGTTTTTAATCAGCCCCAGCATTTT	CASSLHGERVFNQPQHF
few	NA	TRBV6-6	TRBJ2-3	TGTGCCAGCGTCGGAGCTGGAGATACGCAGTATTTT	CASVGAGDTQYF
NA	NA	TRBV7-2	TRBJ2-2	TGTGCCAGCAGCCGGGACACGTACACCGGGGAGCTGTTTTTT	CASSRDTYTGELFF
NA	TRBD1	TRBV5-4	TRBJ2-7	TGTGCCAGCAGCCACATTGGACAGGGAATCCACGAGCAGTACTTC	CASSHIGQGIHEQYF
NA	TRBD1	TRBV28	TRBJ1-2	TGTGCCAGCAGGACAGGGGGCGCGTCTGGCTACACCTTC	CASRTGGASGYTF
NA	NA	TRBV20-1	TRBJ2-3	TGCAGTGCTAGAGTAGTGGATACGCAGTATTTT	CSARVVDTQYF
NA	NA	TRBV5-1	TRBJ2-7	TGCGCCAGCAGCTTCCGGGTTGCCTCCTACGAGCAGTACTTC	CASSFRVASYEQYF
NA	TRBD2	TRBV7-8	TRBJ2-1	TGTGCCAGCAGCTTAAACGGGGGGGTCTACAATGAGCAGTTCTTC	CASSLNGGVYNEQFF
once	TRBD1	TRBV2	TRBJ1-1	TGTGCCAGCAGCCCAAGGGACAGCCACACTGAAGCTTTCTTT	CASSPRDSHTEAFF
NA	TRBD1	TRBV25-1	TRBJ1-6	TGTGCCAGCAGAACGACAGGGCCCCTCCACTTT	CASRTTGPLHF
few	TRBD1	TRBV7-9	TRBJ1-6	TGTGCCAGCAGAACGACAGGGAGTCATTCACCCCTCCACTTT	CASRTTGSHSPLHF
NA	TRBD2	TRBV27	TRBJ2-3	TGTGCCAGCAGTTTGACTAGCGGGGGGGCAGATACGCAGTATTTT	CASSLTSGGADTQYF
NA	NA	TRBV5-1	TRBJ1-5	TGCGCCAGCAGCTTGGCAGGGGATCAGCCCCAGCATTTT	CASSLAGDQPQHF
NA	NA	TRBV7-2	TRBJ2-1	TGTGCCAGCAGCTTAGGATCGCGCACCTACAATGAGCAGTTCTTC	CASSLGSRTYNEQFF
once	TRBD1	TRBV28	TRBJ1-2	TGTGCCAGCAGTTCCCCCACCGGGACAGGCTCCTATGGCTACACCTTC	CASSSPTGTGSYGYTF
NA	TRBD1	TRBV5-1	TRBJ1-1	TGCGCCAGCAGCAAGGACAGGGGACCCGTGAACACTGAAGCTTTCTTT	CASSKDRGPVNTEAFF
NA	TRBD2	TRBV7-8	TRBJ2-3	TGTGCCAGCAGCTTAGCCAACGGGGGGGCCCGCACAGATACGCAGTATTTT	CASSLANGGARTDTQYF
NA	TRBD1	TRBV7-3	TRBJ2-2	TGTGCCAGCAGCCCTACGGCCGGGACAGGGGGCGCGGAGCTGTTTTTT	CASSPTAGTGGAELFF
NA	TRBD1	TRBV28	TRBJ1-2	TGTGCCAGCAGTTTATTTAGGGGGCATGGCTACACCTTC	CASSLFRGHGYTF
NA	TRBD1	TRBV9	TRBJ1-4	TGTGCCAGCAGCCCCCCGCAGGGGGATGAAAAACTGTTTTTT	CASSPPQGDEKLFF
few	NA	TRBV4-3	TRBJ2-2	TGCGCCAGCAGCCAAGATGAGGCAACCGGGGAGCTGTTTTTT	CASSQDEATGELFF
NA	NA	TRBV14	TRBJ2-7	TGTGCCAGCAGCCAATATTCCGAGCAGTACTTC	CASSQYSEQYF
once	NA	TRBV10-2	TRBJ2-1	TGCGCCAGCAGTGAATACATCCGATCCATCTACAATGAGCAGTTCTTC	CASSEYIRSIYNEQFF
NA	TRBD2	TRBV6-5	TRBJ2-3	TGTGCCAGCTGCCGGGGGGGCAGGTCAGATACGCAGTATTTT	CASCRGGRSDTQYF
NA	TRBD2	TRBV6-5	TRBJ2-1	TGTGCCAGCAGTACTCGGGGGGGCCCGTACAATGAGCAGTTCTTC	CASSTRGGPYNEQFF
NA	TRBD1	TRBV5-1	TRBJ1-6	TGCGCCAGCAGCTCCGGGACAGGGAGTTCACCCCTCCACTTT	CASSSGTGSSPLHF
NA	TRBD1	TRBV6-5	TRBJ2-5	TGTGCCAGCAGTGGACAGGGGGCGCGGGAGACCCAGTACTTC	CASSGQGARETQYF
NA	NA	TRBV28	TRBJ2-3	TGTGCCAGCAGTACTCCCGGGACTAGCACAGATACGCAGTATTTT	CASSTPGTSTDTQYF
NA	NA	TRBV2	TRBJ1-1	TGTGCCAGCAGTACTAGGGGGACTGAAGCTTTCTTT	CASSTRGTEAFF
once	NA	TRBV5-4	TRBJ1-3	TGTGCCAGCAGCTTGGAGAGTAACCTCGGAAACACCATATATTTT	CASSLESNLGNTIYF
once	NA	TRBV20-1	TRBJ2-7	TGCAGCACAGGACGGGACGAGCAGTACTTC	CSTGRDEQYF
NA	TRBD1	TRBV6-1	TRBJ1-5	TGTGCCAGCAGTGGGGACAGGAGTGGTAGGCAGCCCCAGCATTTT	CASSGDRSGRQPQHF
NA	TRBD2	TRBV28	TRBJ2-3	TGTGCCAGCAGTCCCCGCCCCGGGACTAGTGCCACAGATACGCAGTATTTT	CASSPRPGTSATDTQYF
NA	TRBD1	TRBV5-6	TRBJ1-1	TGTGCCAGCAGCGCGTCCGGGACAGACACTGAAGCTTTCTTT	CASSASGTDTEAFF
NA	TRBD2	TRBV7-2	TRBJ2-1	TGTGCCAGCAGCCTTTCTAGCGGGGGGTCGAATGAGCAGTTCTTC	CASSLSSGGSNEQFF
NA	TRBD1	TRBV5-6	TRBJ2-7	TGTGCCAGCAGCTTATCTGGGACAGGGTGGATAGGGGAGCAGTACTTC	CASSLSGTGWIGEQYF